These 29 T cell receptor beta chains share one sample of origin, sequenced in a study of blood T cell repertoires in COVID-19. Here immunoSEQ multiplex PCR was the method, and the copy in TCRdb shows in-frame clones only, minus some. The sample consists of around 220,000 clones, 85% to 90% of them appearing once. Sequenced input: PBMCs or T cells enriched from blood (not recorded which). The receptors stem from a woman in her 50s with acute COVID-19.

The chain recombines TRBV28 with TRBJ2-7; 11 bases match TRBD2. CDR1 is MDHEN, CDR2 SYDVKM, per germline. CDR3 length equals 16 residues. After removal of 6 bases from V and 3 bases from J, the junction contained 10 bases not matched to a gene. CDR3 residues: CASRSSGRPGSYEQYF. Written as DNA, the CDR3 is TGTGCCAGCAGGTCTAGCGGGAGGCCAGGAAGCTACGAGCAGTACTTC.

The rearrangement links TRBV19 to TRBJ1-2; D is unresolved. CDR1 LNHDA and CDR2 SQIVND come from the germline V gene (reference sequence). With 7 bases removed from V and 3 bases from J, the gap between germline ends came to 9 bases. The CDR3 consists of 12 residues. The CDR3 DNA reads as TGTGCCAGTAAGGAGGGAGACTATGGCTACACCTTC. Residues: CASKEGDYGYTF.

The chain employs TRBV7-3 and TRBJ1-6; D uncertain. CDR1 is SGHTA and CDR2 is FQGTGA in the germline V gene. This CDR3 has 14 residues. With 5 bases removed from V and 10 bases from J, the gap between germline ends came to 15 bases. Written as DNA, the CDR3 is TGTGCCAGCAGCCTCGGAGGCTTCGACTCACCCCTCCACTTT. Residues: CASSLGGFDSPLHF.

This chain joins TRBV7-9 and TRBJ1-1, with TRBD1 identical over 7 bases. CDR1 SEHNR and CDR2 FQNEAQ come from the germline V gene (reference sequence). V lost 0 bases to trimming and J lost 0 bases; unmatched junction nucleotides: 1. This CDR3 has 15 amino acids. The CDR3, as DNA: TGTGCCAGCAGCTTAGCAGGGGGCTTGAACACTGAAGCTTTCTTT. Protein sequence: CASSLAGGLNTEAFF.

The V and J genes are TRBV19 and TRBJ2-1, with D uncertain. The CDR3 runs to 11 residues. Germline CDR1 LNHDA, CDR2 SQIVND (reference sequence). Between the trimmed V and J ends, which lost 1 base and 14 bases, there was a span of 9 bases. The CDR3 bases are TGTGCCAGTAGTATAGGGGTAGCTGAGTTCTTC. Its translation: CASSIGVAEFF. Drawing the rest from reference TRBV19 and TRBJ2-1, the complete variable domain is DGGITQSPKYLFRKEGQNVTLSCEQNLNHDAMYWYRQDPGQGLRLIYYSQIVNDFQKGDIAEGYSVSREKKESFPLTVTSAQKNPTAFYLCASSIGVAEFFGPGTRLTVL.

The chain uses TRBV2 and TRBJ1-2; D not resolved. The CDR3 has 16 amino acids. From germline, CDR1 is SNHLY and CDR2 FYNNEI. Trimming took 6 bases from V and 6 from J, leaving 23 bases between them. The CDR3 DNA reads TGTGCCAGCAGCCAGTACCTTCTGCGGGGAAATCATGGCTACACCTTC. Translating gives CASSQYLLRGNHGYTF. The entire variable domain, with the rest obtained from reference TRBV2 and TRBJ1-2, is as follows: EPEVTQTPSHQVTQMGQEVILRCVPISNHLYFYWYRQILGQKVEFLVSFYNNEISEKSEIFDDQFSVERPDGSNFTLKIRSTKLEDSAMYFCASSQYLLRGNHGYTFGSGTRLTVV.

V is TRBV3-1 (or the pseudogene TRBV3-2) and J is TRBJ2-2, with 8 bases aligning to TRBD2. CDR1 and CDR2 (germline): LGHDT, YNNKEL (reference sequence). Trimming took 3 bases from V and 0 from J; bases not matched to a gene: 21. The CDR3 is 22 residues long. The CDR3 sequence is CASSHPREQGLATLANTGELFF. The CDR3 DNA is TGTGCCAGCAGCCACCCACGCGAGCAAGGACTAGCTACTTTGGCGAACACCGGGGAGCTGTTTTTT.

The chain has TRBV11-2 and TRBJ1-2; the D is unclear. The CDR3 loop spans 13 amino acids. CDR1 is SGHAT, CDR2 FQNNGV, per germline. The V end lost 2 bases, the J end lost 6 bases, and 10 bases lay between the germline ends. CDR3 in DNA: TGTGCCAGCAGCTTACTAGATAGGCATGGCTACACCTTC. As protein: CASSLLDRHGYTF.

The V and J genes are TRBV21-1 and TRBJ1-1. TRBV21-1 is classified as a pseudogene. The CDR3 contains 15 residues. The CDR3 is CASSKTRGLVTEAFF. The CDR3 DNA reads as TGTGCCAGCAGCAAAACCCGGGGGTTGGTGACTGAAGCTTTCTTT.

This clone has more than one count but fewer than ten. V gene TRBV2 combines with J gene TRBJ1-5; D gene ambiguous. CDR1 and CDR2 (germline): SNHLY, FYNNEI. V lost 3 bases and J lost 0, with 9 bases in between. The CDR3 runs 15 residues. Written as DNA, the CDR3 is TGTGCCAGCAGTGACCAGACTTATAGCAATCAGCCCCAGCATTTT. It specifies CASSDQTYSNQPQHF.

The gene calls are TRBV28 and TRBJ2-7; D is possibly TRBD2 (5 bases). The V gene lost 7 bases and the J gene lost 6 bases, with 13 bases spanning the gap. Germline CDR1 MDHEN, CDR2 SYDVKM. The CDR3 runs 12 residues. CDR3 sequence (DNA): TGTGCCAGCAAACAAACGGGGTCCGAGCAGTACTTC. This translates into CASKQTGSEQYF.

The chain employs TRBV5-1 and TRBJ1-1; D gene unclear. Trimming removed 4 bases at V and 3 bases at J, with 10 bases between. The CDR3 is 13 amino acids. Germline-derived CDR1 and CDR2 are SGHRS and YFSETQ. The CDR3 coding sequence is TGCGCCAGCAGCAGAACAGCCCACACTGAAGCTTTCTTT. Its protein is CASSRTAHTEAFF.

The CDR3 region is CSADRLAAGELFF. The CDR3 region has the DNA TGCAGCGCTGACCGGCTAGCGGCCGGGGAGCTGTTTTTT. This sequence joins TRBV29-1 and TRBJ2-2; TRBD2 aligns across 7 bases. The CDR3 covers 13 residues. Germline V gene sequence: CDR1 SQVTM, CDR2 ANQGSEA. V lost 7 bases and J lost 6; bases outside the gene matches: 8.

The chain has TRBV7-2 and TRBJ2-1; D unclear. Trimming cost V 0 bases and J 0 bases, with 9 bases left between them. The germline gives CDR1 SGHTA, CDR2 FQGNSA. CDR3 length equals 16 residues. The CDR3: CASSLAYSLSYNEQFF. CDR3 in DNA: TGTGCCAGCAGCTTAGCTTACAGTCTCTCCTACAATGAGCAGTTCTTC.

This chain joins TRBV28 and TRBJ1-6, with TRBD1 matching over 7 bases. There are 14 residues in the CDR3. CDR1 and CDR2 from the germline V gene are MDHEN and SYDVKM. V lost 5 bases and J lost 4; bases outside the gene matches: 2. The CDR3 loop is CASSQQGYNSPLHF. The DNA for the CDR3 is TGTGCCAGCAGTCAACAGGGGTATAATTCACCCCTCCACTTT.

The rearrangement links TRBV6-6 to TRBJ1-1; 8 nucleotides agree with TRBD1. The CDR3 length is 14 residues. Losses at the gene ends were 6 bases for V and 4 bases for J; bases not matched to a gene: 7. CDR1 is MNHNY and CDR2 is SVGAGI in the germline V gene (reference sequence). In nucleotides, the CDR3 is TGTGCCAGCAGGGTGGACAGGGTGATCACTGAAGCTTTCTTT. Translated, it gives CASRVDRVITEAFF.

This clone was observed a single time. CDR3 bases: TGTGCCAGCAGCTTAGATTCGGCGACAGGGGCGTGGAAGAACACCGGGGAGCTGTTTTTT. Translated, it gives CASSLDSATGAWKNTGELFF. The chain combines TRBV11-2 with TRBJ2-2; the match to TRBD1 covers 8 bases. Germline assignment: CDR1 SGHAT and CDR2 FQNNGV. J lost 1 base, V lost 0 bases, and 13 bases had no gene match. The CDR3 totals 20 residues.

This clone was counted between two and nine times. The V call is TRBV28, the J call TRBJ1-1; 7 bases map to TRBD1. CDR1 and CDR2 from the germline V gene are MDHEN and SYDVKM. This CDR3 comprises 13 residues. J was trimmed by 4 bases and V by 3 bases; bases with no gene match: 2. The CDR3 nucleotides read TGTGCCAGCAGTTTTTACAGGGGCACTGAAGCTTTCTTT. As protein: CASSFYRGTEAFF.

The chain carries TRBV5-6 and TRBJ2-7, with 10 bases aligning to TRBD2. This CDR3 has 15 residues. V shed 0 bases and J 0 bases; nucleotides not matched to a gene: 0. Germline V lookup: CDR1 SGHDT, CDR2 YYEEEE. The chain's CDR3 is CASSLVAGGSYEQYF. DNA for the CDR3: TGTGCCAGCAGCTTGGTAGCGGGAGGCTCCTACGAGCAGTACTTC.

The genes are TRBV9 and TRBJ2-7; possibly TRBD1 for D (5 bases). The CDR3 covers 15 residues. V lost 2 bases and J 4 bases, leaving 16 bases between the germline ends. Germline CDR1 and CDR2: SGDLS and YYNGEE. This CDR3 reads CASSVIAGPGYEQYF. DNA for the CDR3: TGTGCCAGCAGCGTGATAGCAGGGCCTGGGTACGAGCAGTACTTC.

This clone was counted once. This chain joins TRBV25-1 and TRBJ1-1, with TRBD1 as a possible D gene (6 bases). There are 18 residues in the CDR3. The germline V gene has CDR1 MGHDK and CDR2 SYGVNS. The germline V and J ends were trimmed by 1 base and 0 bases, with 18 bases remaining between them. CDR3 region: CASSESVPQGGLNTEAFF. For the CDR3, the DNA is TGTGCCAGCAGTGAATCGGTCCCACAGGGAGGGTTGAACACTGAAGCTTTCTTT.

The gene calls are TRBV24-1 and TRBJ2-1, with D possibly TRBD2 on 6 matching bases. The CDR3 is 14 residues long. Germline lookup yields CDR1 KGHDR and CDR2 SFDVKD. V was pared by 3 bases and J by 3 bases, with 8 bases between. CDR3 DNA: TGTGCCACCAGTGATGCGACTAGCTACAATGAGCAGTTCTTC. This encodes CATSDATSYNEQFF.

Only one count was recorded for this clone. The chain is built from TRBV24-1 and TRBJ2-3; D gene ambiguous. Germline CDR1 is KGHDR and CDR2 is SFDVKD. Trimming pared 5 bases from V and 0 bases from J, leaving 14 bases between. The CDR3 extends over 16 amino acids. The CDR3 spells CATSAARPSSTDTQYF. The CDR3 DNA reads as TGTGCCACCAGTGCTGCCAGGCCCTCTAGCACAGATACGCAGTATTTT.

The chain has TRBV29-1 and TRBJ2-6; 8 bases map to TRBD1. Germline CDR1 SQVTM, CDR2 ANQGSEA. V trimming: 6 bases; J trimming: 1 base; junction bases outside the gene matches: 8. The CDR3 length is 16 residues. CDR3 loop: CSVGGQGPSGANVLTF. CDR3 nucleotides: TGCAGCGTAGGAGGACAGGGACCATCTGGGGCCAACGTCCTGACTTTC.

J is TRBJ2-7 and V is TRBV11-2; 12 positions agree with TRBD1. Germline lookup yields CDR1 SGHAT and CDR2 FQNNGV. The CDR3 sequence is 15 residues long. Trimming removed 1 base from V and 5 bases from J; junction bases left unmatched: 3. CDR3 coding DNA: TGTGCCAGCAGCTTAGTGGGGACAGGGGGCCACGAGCAGTACTTC. Residues: CASSLVGTGGHEQYF.

Only a few counts were recorded for this clone. The chain is built from TRBV28 and TRBJ1-5; 8 bases fit TRBD1. J lost 5 bases, V lost 6 bases, and 18 bases had no gene match. The CDR3 has 18 residues. CDR1 is MDHEN, CDR2 SYDVKM, per germline. The CDR3 bases are TGTGCCAGCAGCCTCCATCGCCTAGGACAGGGAGGGTATCAGCCCCAGCATTTT. Residues: CASSLHRLGQGGYQPQHF.

J is TRBJ2-5 and V is TRBV28; 10 bases are shared with TRBD1. V dropped 5 bases and J dropped 4; count of bases not matched to a gene: 7. Germline V gene sequence: CDR1 MDHEN, CDR2 SYDVKM. The CDR3 consists of 15 residues. DNA of the CDR3: TGTGCCAGCAGTCCCTGGGACAGGGGACGAGAGACCCAGTACTTC. Protein product: CASSPWDRGRETQYF. The full variable domain, with the rest looked up from reference TRBV28 and TRBJ2-5, is DVKVTQSSRYLVKRTGEKVFLECVQDMDHENMFWYRQDPGLGLRLIYFSYDVKMKEKGDIPEGYSVSREKKERFSLILESASTNQTSMYLCASSPWDRGRETQYFGPGTRLLVL.

This chain uses TRBV7-9 with TRBJ2-5; 8 bases are shared with TRBD2. Unmatched junction bases numbered 11, after V lost 10 bases and J lost 7 bases. The CDR3 covers 13 residues. Germline V gene lookup returns CDR1 SEHNR and CDR2 FQNEAQ (reference sequence). CDR3 nucleotides: TGTGCCATCGAGACTAGCGTGAAGTGGACCCAGTACTTC. Its protein product is CAIETSVKWTQYF.

This rearrangement joins TRBV27 to TRBJ2-3, with D perhaps matching TRBD1 (5 bases). CDR3 length: 18 amino acids. Germline V gives CDR1 MNHEY, CDR2 SMNVEV (reference sequence). The V gene lost 6 bases and the J gene lost 0 bases, with 22 bases spanning the gap. CDR3 in amino acids: CASSPIRLQVSSTDTQYF. DNA for the CDR3: TGTGCCAGCAGCCCCATTAGATTACAGGTTTCTAGCACAGATACGCAGTATTTT.